This T cell receptor (beta chain) originates from a study of cytomegalovirus exposure and HLA in healthy donors. V lost 5 bases and J lost 1, with 9 bases in between. Germline CDR1 reads SGHRS; CDR2 reads YFSETQ. This CDR3 spans 13 amino acids. PCR employed 60 Vbeta and 13 Jbeta primers. Sequenced by immunoSEQ multiplex PCR; TCRdb stores in-frame clones only, minus some. The data show some 200,000 clones, roughly 80% seen once. The chain joins TRBV5-1 to TRBJ2-5; tentatively, D is TRBD2 (5 bases). Material: PBMCs. The source of this sequence is a woman aged 18-29 years in good health and CMV-seronegative. DNA for the CDR3: TGCGCCAGCAGGCGGGCCTCCCAAGAGACCCAGTACTTC. Amino acid sequence: CASRRASQETQYF.